One and the same sample provided the 5 T cell receptor delta chains below, sequenced in a study of γδ T cells in repeated Plasmodium falciparum infection. Bulk repertoires came from Vgamma9/Vdelta2+ or Vdelta2-negative gammadelta T cells flow-sorted from PBMC. TCRdb re-called the multiplex PCR reads through CATT. The sample contains tens of thousands of delta-chain clones, around 1.5% of which appear only once. The material sequenced was gamma-delta T cells from blood. These receptors were collected from a pool of human donors (malaria-infected and uninfected, not separated).

To note about this clone: The mismatch at residue 17 between this DNA's translation and the TCRdb protein of a much larger clone likely reflects a read error; the protein shown is translated from the DNA. The chain recombines TRDV1 with TRDJ1; TRDD3 aligns across 10 bases. The trim removed 3 bases at V and 6 bases at J, leaving 25 bases unmatched. The CDR3 is 21 residues long. Germline CDR1 TSWWSYY, CDR2 QGS. The CDR3 is CALGDTRGYWGITRDDNKLIF. Written as DNA, the CDR3 is TGTGCTCTTGGGGATACTAGGGGGTACTGGGGGATCACGCGGGATGACAATAAACTCATCTTT.

As regards this clone: The TCRdb record carries a much larger clone's protein, which differs from this DNA's translation at residue 15; a read error is the likely cause, and the protein listed here is the DNA translation. The V gene is TRDV2, the J gene TRDJ3, with TRDD3 matching 13 bases. The J gene is not listed in TCRdb, so it was assigned here from a DNA match to germline. CDR3 length: 21 residues. CDR1 and CDR2 (germline): GEAIGNYY, EKD. This CDR3 reads CACDSVLGDTRSSWGTRQMFF. CDR3 sequence (DNA): TGTGCCTGTGACTCCGTACTGGGGGATACGAGGAGCTCCTGGGGCACCCGACAGATGTTTTTC.

In its sample, this clone was seen many times. This is likely an artifact of a read error, given a far larger clone one base away. V is TRDV1 and J is TRDJ1; D is possibly TRDD3 (6 bases). Germline loops: CDR1 TSWWSYY, CDR2 QGS. The CDR3 has 12 residues. The CDR3 loop is CALGMGADRLIF. The CDR3 DNA reads TGTGCTCTTGGGATGGGGGCCGATAGACTCATCTTT.

This clone was found many times. The translation of this DNA and the TCRdb protein of a much larger clone differ at residue 22, probably owing to a read error; the protein shown here is translated from the DNA. The V gene is TRDV1; the J gene was not called; the D call of TRDD3 is as the table states it, not checked on the DNA. The CDR3 is made up of 23 amino acids. CDR1 is TSWWSYY, CDR2 QGS, per germline. The CDR3 nucleotides are TGTGCTCTTGGGGAACTTGACCTACTCTGGGGGATCGTACCTCCTTTGTCCACCGATAAACTCACCTTT. Translating gives CALGELDLLWGIVPPLSTDKLTF.

This clone was recorded many times. This DNA's translation differs at residue 6 from TCRdb's protein, which comes from a much larger clone; a read error is likely, and the protein shown is translated from the DNA. J is TRDJ1 and V is TRDV2, with TRDD3 matching over 10 bases. The CDR3 has 18 amino acids. The germline gives CDR1 GEAIGNYY, CDR2 EKD. The ends lost 3 bases at V and 0 bases at J; junction bases unmatched: 12. The CDR3 sequence is CACDHPSLGDPYTDKLIF. DNA of the CDR3: TGTGCCTGTGACCATCCTTCACTGGGGGATCCGTACACCGATAAACTCATCTTT.